This T cell receptor beta chain was captured by sequencing in a study of blood T cell repertoires in COVID-19. The CDR3 is made up of 13 amino acids. Germline V gene sequence: CDR1 WSHSY, CDR2 SAAADI. After removal of 5 bases from V and 6 bases from J, the junction contained 4 bases not matched to a gene. Original processing notes: From reference gene primer amplification, estimates of nucleated cell counts were derived. Here immunoSEQ multiplex PCR was the method, and the copy in TCRdb shows in-frame clones only, minus some. The D gene and trimming were derived from the DNA, and the V and J assignments and clone size from that table. The data hold some 180,000 clones, with approximately 80% observed a single time. In Seattle, patients joined the study during active infection and were tracked longitudinally.

The chain couples TRBV10-2 to TRBJ2-1; 7 bases fit TRBD1. What was sequenced was peripheral blood. This receptor was obtained from a woman aged 40-49 years with COVID-19, enrolled during active disease. CDR3 coding DNA: TGCGCCAGCAGTTCCTACAGGGGCAATGAGCAGTTCTTC. Translated, it gives CASSSYRGNEQFF.